Listed below are T cell receptor beta chains from one sample, sequenced in a study of blood T cell repertoires in COVID-19. The method was immunoSEQ multiplex PCR; TCRdb's version includes in-frame clones alone and lacks a portion of them. Among 250,000 or so clones, 84% were seen once, and the ten largest hold roughly 3.2%. Input material: PBMCs or T cells enriched from blood (not recorded which). The receptors stem from a man between 50 and 59 years old who had recovered from COVID-19. The CDR3 runs from the conserved cysteine through the conserved F or W. The D gene is left open where the match is weak. The size field is filled for only some rows; it gives once, few, many or a size class.

V gene	clone size	J gene	CDR3 length	D gene	CDR3 DNA	CDR3 protein
TRBV11-3	.	TRBJ2-2	15	TRBD2	TGTGCCAGCAGCTTACTAGCGGCTAACACCGGGGAGCTGTTTTTT	CASSLLAANTGELFF
TRBV5-1	.	TRBJ2-3	17	TRBD2	TGCGCCAGCAGCTCGCCATGGGGGGGGGAGTCCTTAGATACGCAGTATTTT	CASSSPWGGESLDTQYF
TRBV6-1	.	TRBJ1-6	16	TRBD1	TGTGCCAGCAGTGAAGACAGGTCGACAGGGAATTCACCCCTCCACTTT	CASSEDRSTGNSPLHF
TRBV7-6	.	TRBJ2-3	15	.	TGTGCCAGCAGCTTTTTACAGGGTTCGTCAGATACGCAGTATTTT	CASSFLQGSSDTQYF
TRBV5-4	.	TRBJ2-3	15	TRBD1	TGTGCCAGCAGCACCCGGGACAGGGGCCCAGATACGCAGTATTTT	CASSTRDRGPDTQYF
TRBV7-6	.	TRBJ1-1	13	.	TGTGCCAGCAGCTTAGGTAATGGAGTGGAAGCTTTCTTT	CASSLGNGVEAFF
TRBV2	once	TRBJ2-2	13	.	TGTGCCAGCAGTTTCCGGGGGACCGGGGAGCTGTTTTTT	CASSFRGTGELFF
TRBV5-4	.	TRBJ2-1	18	TRBD2	TGTGCCAGCAGCTTGGCGGCTAGCGGGGGGCACTCCTACAATGAGCAGTTCTTC	CASSLAASGGHSYNEQFF
TRBV25-1	.	TRBJ1-6	16	.	TGTGCCAGCAGTGCCTCTGGTAGCTCCTATAATTCACCCCTCCACTTT	CASSASGSSYNSPLHF
TRBV18	.	TRBJ1-1	13	.	TGTGCCAGCTCACCTGACAGGTTCGCTGAAGCTTTCTTT	CASSPDRFAEAFF
TRBV27	.	TRBJ2-7	16	.	TGTGCCAGCAGTCAGGCGCGGGGTCCCAGCTCCTACGAGCAGTACTTC	CASSQARGPSSYEQYF
TRBV14	.	TRBJ2-1	15	.	TGTGCCAGCAGCCGAGAGGGACACTTATACAATGAGCAGTTCTTC	CASSREGHLYNEQFF
TRBV19	.	TRBJ2-4	15	TRBD1	TGTGCCAGTGACCAGGGGGCGCGGGCCAAAAACATTCAGTACTTC	CASDQGARAKNIQYF
TRBV5-5	.	TRBJ1-6	16	.	TGTGCCAGCAGTCAGGCCGCGGCCTCGGGAAATTCACCCCTCCACTTT	CASSQAAASGNSPLHF
TRBV13	.	TRBJ1-3	14	TRBD1	TGTGCCAGCACGAGGGGGCTCCAGCGGAACACCATATATTTT	CASTRGLQRNTIYF
TRBV7-2	.	TRBJ2-3	13	TRBD2	TGTGCCAGTAGGCCCCTAGCGGGAGATACGCAGTATTTT	CASRPLAGDTQYF
TRBV19	.	TRBJ2-1	16	TRBD2	TGTGCCAGTAGGGGGGGGCCCGGGACTAGCTACAATGAGCAGTTCTTC	CASRGGPGTSYNEQFF
TRBV2	.	TRBJ1-2	14	TRBD1	TGTGCCAGCAGACCCGGGACAGGGTATAGTGGCTACACCTTC	CASRPGTGYSGYTF
TRBV19	.	TRBJ1-1	14	.	TGTGCCAGTAGTATAGAGTGGACAGCGGGGCGAGCTTTCTTT	CASSIEWTAGRAFF
TRBV7-9	.	TRBJ1-6	11	.	TGTGCCAGCAGCAAGGAGGAAGGGCTCCACTTT	CASSKEEGLHF
TRBV29-1	.	TRBJ2-7	18	TRBD2	TGCAGCGTTGAAAGTCTCGGGCGGGAGGGCTCAAAGCCCAACGAGCAGTACTTC	CSVESLGREGSKPNEQYF
TRBV18	.	TRBJ2-7	14	TRBD1	TGTGCCAGCTCACCAGGGACAGGGTTCGGGGAGCAGTACTTC	CASSPGTGFGEQYF
TRBV4-1	.	TRBJ1-4	15	.	TGCGCCAGCAGCCAAGAATGGGAGACGGATGAAAAACTGTTTTTT	CASSQEWETDEKLFF
TRBV4-1	.	TRBJ1-3	17	.	TGCGCCAGCAGCCAGGACCCACAGGGCGCGTCTGGAAACACCATATATTTT	CASSQDPQGASGNTIYF
TRBV29-1	many	TRBJ2-1	11	.	TGCAGCGGCATACTAGGGAATGAGCAGTTCTTC	CSGILGNEQFF
TRBV6-2/TRBV6-3	.	TRBJ1-1	15	.	TGTGCCAGCAGTGTACTTTCGGTTGGGAACACTGAAGCTTTCTTT	CASSVLSVGNTEAFF
TRBV28	.	TRBJ2-5	18	.	TGTGCCAGCAGTTTATACGTCGGAGGGGTTAGTGGCGGGGAGACCCAGTACTTC	CASSLYVGGVSGGETQYF
TRBV5-4	.	TRBJ1-1	12	.	TGTGCCAGCAGCTTGAGTCAGACTGAAGCTTTCTTT	CASSLSQTEAFF
TRBV6-5	few	TRBJ1-5	14	TRBD1	TGTGCCAGCAGGACAGGGGGTAGCAATCAGCCCCAGCATTTT	CASRTGGSNQPQHF
TRBV7-9	.	TRBJ2-5	12	.	TGTGCCAGCAGCTTAGAGAGAGAGACCCAGTACTTC	CASSLERETQYF
TRBV11-2	.	TRBJ1-1	13	.	TGTGCCAGCAGCCACATTGAAGACACTGAAGCTTTCTTT	CASSHIEDTEAFF
TRBV13	.	TRBJ2-7	14	TRBD2	TGTGCCACCCGGCGGGCGGGAGGGCCAAGAGAGCAGTACTTC	CATRRAGGPREQYF
TRBV21-1	few	TRBJ1-4	14	.	TGTGCCAGCAGCAACCGACAGGGTGGTGAAAAACTGTTTTTT	CASSNRQGGEKLFF
TRBV6-4	.	TRBJ1-1	16	TRBD1	TGTGCCAGCAGTGCGTCGGGTGGACAGGGGAGCACTGAAGCTTTCTTT	CASSASGGQGSTEAFF
TRBV7-9	.	TRBJ1-2	11	.	TGTGCCAGCAGGTCCCTCTATGGCTACACCTTC	CASRSLYGYTF
TRBV5-1	.	TRBJ2-7	15	TRBD2	TGCGCCAGCAGCCCGAGACTAGCGGGGCTCTACGAGCAGTACTTC	CASSPRLAGLYEQYF
TRBV5-4	.	TRBJ1-4	15	TRBD1	TGTGCCAGCAGCCCGAGAGGGGGCGCGGATGAAAAACTGTTTTTT	CASSPRGGADEKLFF
TRBV29-1	.	TRBJ1-2	12	.	TGCAGCGGGGGGGACAAAAACTATGGCTACACCTTC	CSGGDKNYGYTF
TRBV6-5	.	TRBJ1-5	15	.	TGTGCCAGCAGATCTACCGCCGGGGGAAGTCAGCCCCAGCATTTT	CASRSTAGGSQPQHF
TRBV2	.	TRBJ2-1	13	.	TGTGCCAGCAGTACCGGGACTTTTGGTGAGCAGTTCTTC	CASSTGTFGEQFF
TRBV6-2/TRBV6-3	.	TRBJ2-1	16	TRBD2	TGTGCCAGCAGTTACCTAGCGGGAGGACTATACAATGAGCAGTTCTTC	CASSYLAGGLYNEQFF